This entry is about one T cell receptor beta chain. This specimen comes from a study of blood T cell repertoires in COVID-19. The age range of participants was about 18 to 95 years, with residence in about two dozen US areas. Participant-reported clinical history was the basis for cohort assignment. As originally analysed: The authors estimated nucleated cell counts from reference gene primer amplification. Sequencing used immunoSEQ multiplex PCR; TCRdb keeps in-frame clones, though not all of them. That table gives V, J and clone size, and the DNA gave D and trimming. The table shows about 330,000 clones, with 70% to 90% occurring only once. This CDR3 region has 16 residues. CDR1 and CDR2 from the germline V gene are LNHNV and YYDKDF (reference sequence). The V end was cut by 0 bases, the J end by 4 bases, with 13 bases between.

The V and J genes are TRBV15 and TRBJ1-5, with D perhaps TRBD1 (5 bases). The sequence came from a young woman who had recovered from COVID-19. The material sequenced was PBMCs or T cells enriched from blood (not recorded which). The CDR3 sequence is CATSREVTAGNQPQHF. The CDR3 DNA reads as TGTGCCACCAGCAGAGAGGTGACAGCCGGTAATCAGCCCCAGCATTTT.